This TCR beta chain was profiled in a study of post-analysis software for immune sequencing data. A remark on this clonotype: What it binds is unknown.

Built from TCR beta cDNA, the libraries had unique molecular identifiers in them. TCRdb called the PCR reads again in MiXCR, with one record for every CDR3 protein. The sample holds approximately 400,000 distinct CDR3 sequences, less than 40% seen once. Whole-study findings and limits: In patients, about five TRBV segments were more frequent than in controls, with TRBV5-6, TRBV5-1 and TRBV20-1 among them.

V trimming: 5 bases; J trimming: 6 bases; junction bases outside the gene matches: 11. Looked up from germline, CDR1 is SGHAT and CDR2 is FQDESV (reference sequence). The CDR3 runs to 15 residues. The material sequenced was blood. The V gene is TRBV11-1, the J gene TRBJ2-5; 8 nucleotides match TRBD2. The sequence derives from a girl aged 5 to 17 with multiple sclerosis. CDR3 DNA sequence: TGTGCCAGCAGCGTAGTGGAAGCGGGGGTGAAGACCCAGTACTTC. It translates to CASSVVEAGVKTQYF.